This T cell receptor beta chain was recovered during a study of blood T cell repertoires in COVID-19. Study at large: The United States, Italy and Spain provided the acute and convalescent COVID-19 samples.

TCRdb's table, derived via immunoSEQ multiplex PCR, lists solely in-frame clones and lacks some. The sample lists approximately 270,000 clones; more than 80% were seen once. Trimming at V came to 3 bases and at J to 4 bases, leaving 3 bases not matched to a gene. CDR1 and CDR2 from the germline V gene are ENHRY and SYGVKD. The CDR3 consists of 14 residues. This receptor was obtained from a woman in her 30s with acute COVID-19. The V and J genes are TRBV10-3 and TRBJ2-7, with TRBD2 matching over 10 bases. What was sequenced was PBMCs or T cells enriched from blood (not recorded which). The CDR3 loop reads CAISEVSGGYEQYF. CDR3 nucleotides: TGTGCCATCAGTGAAGTTAGCGGGGGGTACGAGCAGTACTTC.